The source of this T cell receptor (beta chain) is a study of cytotoxic CD8 clonotypes in ibrutinib-treated CLL. As for the study in general: Roughly 25 partial and 2 complete responses; at median 68 months, 14 remitted, about twelve progressed. Samples showed on average around 240,000 productive templates and tens of thousands of productive rearrangements.

The CDR3 is 15 residues long. With V trimmed by 3 bases and J by 5 bases, 5 bases remained unmatched. Per germline, CDR1 MGHDK and CDR2 SYGVNS. The repertoire was sequenced with immunoSEQ multiplex PCR; TCRdb's copy has only in-frame clones and lacks some. The repertoire includes about 130,000 clones, 79% of them detected once, and about 13% sits in the top ten. J is TRBJ2-1 and V is TRBV25-1, with 9 bases fitting TRBD2. The source is a human donor with chronic lymphocytic leukemia. This specimen was PBMCs, taken after 12 months of ibrutinib treatment. The CDR3 sequence is CASSDPSGKDNEQFF. The CDR3 DNA reads as TGTGCCAGCAGTGACCCTAGCGGGAAGGACAATGAGCAGTTCTTC.